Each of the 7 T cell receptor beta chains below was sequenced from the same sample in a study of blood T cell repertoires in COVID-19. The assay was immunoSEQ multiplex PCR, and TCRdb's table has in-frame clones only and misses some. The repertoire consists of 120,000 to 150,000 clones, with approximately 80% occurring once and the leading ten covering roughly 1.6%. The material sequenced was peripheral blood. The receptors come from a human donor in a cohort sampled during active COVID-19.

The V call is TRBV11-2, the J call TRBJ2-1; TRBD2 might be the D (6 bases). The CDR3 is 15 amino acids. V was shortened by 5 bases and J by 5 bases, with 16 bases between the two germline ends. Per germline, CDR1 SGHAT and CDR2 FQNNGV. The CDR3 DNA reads TGTGCCAGCAGCCGAACTGGGACTTGGGACAATGAGCAGTTCTTC. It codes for CASSRTGTWDNEQFF.

CDR3 DNA sequence: TGTGCCAGCAGTGAATTTGAAGGGGTGGTAGAGACCCAGTACTTC. Translating it yields CASSEFEGVVETQYF. The J gene is TRBJ2-5, the V gene TRBV25-1, with D perhaps TRBD1 (5 bases). The CDR3 is 15 residues long. Trimming took 1 base from V and 4 from J, leaving 13 bases between them. The germline CDR1 and CDR2 sequences are MGHDK and SYGVNS.

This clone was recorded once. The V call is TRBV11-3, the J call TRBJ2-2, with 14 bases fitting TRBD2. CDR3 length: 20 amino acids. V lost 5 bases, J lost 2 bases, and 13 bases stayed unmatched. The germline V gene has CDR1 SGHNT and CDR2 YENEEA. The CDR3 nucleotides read TGTGCCAGCAGCCCCCAGCTGGGACTAGCGGGAGCCCCTAACACCGGGGAGCTGTTTTTT. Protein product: CASSPQLGLAGAPNTGELFF.

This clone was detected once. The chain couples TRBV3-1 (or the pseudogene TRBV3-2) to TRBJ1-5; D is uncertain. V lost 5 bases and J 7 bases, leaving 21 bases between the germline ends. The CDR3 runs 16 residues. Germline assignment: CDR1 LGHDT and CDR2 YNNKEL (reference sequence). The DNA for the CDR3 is TGTGCCAGCAGCAACCAGCTACAACCCCGACAACAGCCCCAGCATTTT. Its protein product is CASSNQLQPRQQPQHF.

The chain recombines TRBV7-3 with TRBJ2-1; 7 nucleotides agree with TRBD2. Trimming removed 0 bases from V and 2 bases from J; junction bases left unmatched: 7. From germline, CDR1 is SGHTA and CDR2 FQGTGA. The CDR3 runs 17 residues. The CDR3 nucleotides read TGTGCCAGCAGCTTAACTGTCTCTAGCGGAGCCTACAATGAGCAGTTCTTC. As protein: CASSLTVSSGAYNEQFF. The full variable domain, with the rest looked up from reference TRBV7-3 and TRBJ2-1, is GAGVSQTPSNKVTEKGKYVELRCDPISGHTALYWYRQSLGQGPEFLIYFQGTGAADDSGLPNDRFFAVRPEGSVSTLKIQRTERGDSAVYLCASSLTVSSGAYNEQFFGPGTRLTVL.

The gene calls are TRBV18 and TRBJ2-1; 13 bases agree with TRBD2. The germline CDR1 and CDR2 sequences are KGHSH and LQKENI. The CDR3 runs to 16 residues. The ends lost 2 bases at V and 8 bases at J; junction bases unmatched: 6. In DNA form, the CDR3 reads TGTGCCAGCTCACCAGGTACTAGCGGGAGGGCCCATGAGCAGTTCTTC. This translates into CASSPGTSGRAHEQFF.

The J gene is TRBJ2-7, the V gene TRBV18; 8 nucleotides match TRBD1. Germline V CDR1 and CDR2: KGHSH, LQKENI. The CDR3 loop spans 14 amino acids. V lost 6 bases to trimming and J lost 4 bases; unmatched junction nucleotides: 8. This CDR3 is CASSPQGARYEQYF. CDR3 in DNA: TGTGCCAGCTCTCCGCAGGGGGCGAGATACGAGCAGTACTTC.